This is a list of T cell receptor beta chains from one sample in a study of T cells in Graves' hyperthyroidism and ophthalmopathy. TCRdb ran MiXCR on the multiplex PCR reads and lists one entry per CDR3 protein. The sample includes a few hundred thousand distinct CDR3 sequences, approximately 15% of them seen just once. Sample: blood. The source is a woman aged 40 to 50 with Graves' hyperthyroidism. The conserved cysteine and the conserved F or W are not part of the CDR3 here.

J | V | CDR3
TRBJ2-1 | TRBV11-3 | ASSFSTSGIRSSYNEQF
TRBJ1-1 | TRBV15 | ATSRDGLGDTEAF
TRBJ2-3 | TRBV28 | ASSHSGLAGGPWSSTDTQY
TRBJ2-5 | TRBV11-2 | ASSPRDVQETQY
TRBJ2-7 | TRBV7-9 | ASSFHGSDYEQY
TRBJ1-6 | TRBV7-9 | ASSWTGAVDNSPLH
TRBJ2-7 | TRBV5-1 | ASSAGWRAGEDYEQY
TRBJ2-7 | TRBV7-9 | ASSLVSLAGASYEQY
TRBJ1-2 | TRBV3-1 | ASSPFFPSHYGYT
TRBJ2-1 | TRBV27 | ASSFGGGPYYNEQF
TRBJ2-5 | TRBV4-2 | ASSQEPPAGVSQETQY
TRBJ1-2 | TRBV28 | ATPITGTGNYGYT
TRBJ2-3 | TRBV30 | AWSVLGRDTQY
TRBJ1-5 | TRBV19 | ASSPDRGYNQPQH
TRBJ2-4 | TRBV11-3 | ASSLAAGEVNIQY
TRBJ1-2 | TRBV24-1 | ATSDSPRGGAYSGYT
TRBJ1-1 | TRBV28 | ASSLNMNTEAF
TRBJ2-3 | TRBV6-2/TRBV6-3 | ASSYLQGEDTQY
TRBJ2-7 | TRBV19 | ASSLTPDGYEQY
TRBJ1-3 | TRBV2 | ASRGQGAGNTIY
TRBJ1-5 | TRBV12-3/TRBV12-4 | ASSLADRAGQPQH
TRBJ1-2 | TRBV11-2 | ASSSTGRFGYT
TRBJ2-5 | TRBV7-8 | ASSERLAGFETQY
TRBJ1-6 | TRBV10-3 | AITPDREGSPLH
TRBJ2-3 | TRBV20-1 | SARESPPDTQY
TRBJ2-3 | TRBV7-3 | ASSLRKADTQY
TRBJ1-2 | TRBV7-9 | ASSLTPRGYT
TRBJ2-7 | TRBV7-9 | ASSEPSSGLAVFEQY
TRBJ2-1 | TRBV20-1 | SSQPGGNEQF
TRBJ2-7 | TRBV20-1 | SARAENYEQY
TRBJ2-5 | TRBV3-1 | ASSQDRQGQTQY
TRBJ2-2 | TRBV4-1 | ASSPIIAGVGTGELF
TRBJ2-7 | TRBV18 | ASSLGGAYYEQY
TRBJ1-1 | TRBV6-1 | ASSQQENTEAF
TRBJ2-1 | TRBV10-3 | AISDPSGVGSYNEQF
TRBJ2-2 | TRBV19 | ASSNPGANTGELF
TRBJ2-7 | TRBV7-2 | ASSLAAMLNYEQY
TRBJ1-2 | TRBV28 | ASSFPLYYGYT
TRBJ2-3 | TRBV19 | ASSIGLAGLTDTQY
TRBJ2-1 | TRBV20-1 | SARLPSTYNEQF
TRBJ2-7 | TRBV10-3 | AIRAGLAYEQY
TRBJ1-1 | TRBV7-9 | ASSLVGSEAF
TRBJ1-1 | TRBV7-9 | ARFLGDTEAF
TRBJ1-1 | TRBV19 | ASSSQGYTEAF
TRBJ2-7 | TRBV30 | AWDAGLGSYEQY
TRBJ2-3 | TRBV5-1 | ASSLGAGSTDTQY
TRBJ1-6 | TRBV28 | ASSLSGDSRRYNSPLH
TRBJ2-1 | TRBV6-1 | ASRGAGVGRNEQF
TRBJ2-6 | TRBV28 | ASSTGASSGANVLT
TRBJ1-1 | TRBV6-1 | ASSEATGEAF
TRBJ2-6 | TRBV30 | AWSVRSGVFSGANVLT
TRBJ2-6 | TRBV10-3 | AISSGTGGSGANVLT
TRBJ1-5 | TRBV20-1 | SARDGGRAGGIWGNQPQH
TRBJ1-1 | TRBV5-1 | ASREPMNTEAF
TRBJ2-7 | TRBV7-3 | ASSHRGDEQY
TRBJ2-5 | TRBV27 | ASSFTGAAQETQY
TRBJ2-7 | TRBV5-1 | ASSFLGQKNYEQY